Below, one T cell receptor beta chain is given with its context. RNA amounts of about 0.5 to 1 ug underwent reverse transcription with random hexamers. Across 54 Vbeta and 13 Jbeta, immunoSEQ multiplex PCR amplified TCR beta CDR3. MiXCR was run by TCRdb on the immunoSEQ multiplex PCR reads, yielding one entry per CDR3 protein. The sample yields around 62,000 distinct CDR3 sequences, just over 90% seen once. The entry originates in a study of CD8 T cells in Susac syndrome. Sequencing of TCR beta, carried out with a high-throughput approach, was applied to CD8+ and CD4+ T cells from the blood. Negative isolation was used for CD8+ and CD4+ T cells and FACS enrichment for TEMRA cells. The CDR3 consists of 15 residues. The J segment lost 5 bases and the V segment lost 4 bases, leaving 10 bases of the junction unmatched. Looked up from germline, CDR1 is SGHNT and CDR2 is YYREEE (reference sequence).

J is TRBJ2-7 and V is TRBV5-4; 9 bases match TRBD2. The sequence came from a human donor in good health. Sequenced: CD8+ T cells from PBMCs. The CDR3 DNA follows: TGTGCCAGCAGCCCGTTGGCGGGGGGGCTCAACGAGCAGTACTTC. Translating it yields CASSPLAGGLNEQYF.